This T cell receptor beta chain stems from a study of PD-1 blockade in classical Hodgkin lymphoma. Assay: immunoSEQ multiplex PCR; the TCRdb copy retains only in-frame clones and omits some. The table has 30,000 to 35,000 clones, about 81% seen once. Concerning this clone: The antigen remains unidentified.

Time point here: cycle 4 day 1 (C4D1), after less than 7 weeks of nivolumab. Every single patient, without exception, relapsed after autologous stem cell transplantation, and brentuximab vedotin exposure varied. Negative magnetic selection isolated CD4+ T cells from thawed PBMCs. The CDR3 consists of 14 residues. V was pared by 4 bases and J by 3 bases, with 5 bases of the junction left unmatched. The germline CDR1 and CDR2 sequences are SGHNT and YYREEE (reference sequence). Study-wide points: Patients newly diagnosed and complete responders had comparable baseline diversity. Before treatment, TCR diversity in newly diagnosed patients was reportedly lower than in healthy donors.

V is TRBV5-4 and J is TRBJ2-5; 8 bases fit TRBD2. This TCR came from a human donor with classical Hodgkin lymphoma. Sequencing used CD4+ T cells from blood, obtained before the fourth cycle of nivolumab. CDR3 sequence reads: CASSPQAGEETQYF. Written as DNA, the CDR3 is TGTGCCAGCAGCCCGCAAGCGGGGGAAGAGACCCAGTACTTC.